This T cell receptor beta chain was sequenced in a study of molecular identifiers for immune sequencing clone quantification. Via MiXCR, TCRdb re-called the PCR reads, giving one row per CDR3 protein. This sample yields about 630,000 distinct CDR3 sequences, of which about 25% are seen a single time; 0.78% belongs to the top ten. There are many counts of this clonotype. The sample comprised naive CD8+ T cells from blood, with Jurkat cell RNA spiked in. Subset: FACS-sorted CD8+CD4-CCR7+CD45RA+ naive T cells. This clonotype was sampled from a human donor in good health. Some libraries in this study had Jurkat cell RNA spiked in.

CDR3 nucleotides: TGTGCCAGTAGCCAACTGGGCAGGGAAGGCTCCTACGAGCAGTACTTC. Translating gives CASSQLGREGSYEQYF. The chain links TRBV19 to TRBJ2-7; perhaps TRBD1 as D (5 bases). Germline values: CDR1 LNHDA, CDR2 SQIVND (reference sequence). Deletions cut 6 bases from V and 0 bases from J, with 18 bases between. The CDR3 loop spans 16 amino acids.